This TCR beta chain stems from a study of cytomegalovirus exposure and HLA in healthy donors. V was pared by 4 bases and J by 4 bases, with 3 bases of the junction left unmatched. Per germline, CDR1 SGHDN and CDR2 FVKESK. The CDR3 runs to 15 residues. The primer mix had 60 Vbeta and 13 Jbeta primers. Clones were sequenced by immunoSEQ multiplex PCR, and TCRdb holds only the in-frame ones, with some missing. The sample carries over 130,000 clones, about 80% recorded once. The sample consisted of PBMCs. This TCR came from a woman aged 35 to 49 in good health and CMV-seropositive. The chain couples TRBV14 to TRBJ2-6, with 8 bases identical to TRBD1. CDR3 coding DNA: TGTGCCAGCAGCCGAGGGACAGGAGGGGCCAACGTCCTGACTTTC. Translation: CASSRGTGGANVLTF.